This TCR beta chain appears in the sequencing data of a study of blood T cell repertoires in COVID-19. Overall study context: The United States, Italy and Spain supplied acute and convalescent COVID-19 samples.

Germline V gene data show CDR1 as SEHNR and CDR2 as FQNEAQ (reference sequence). This CDR3 is 14 amino acids long. With V trimmed by 5 bases and J by 3 bases, 3 bases remained unmatched. As originally analysed: Researchers report that nucleated cell counts were estimated from reference gene primer amplification. Generated by immunoSEQ multiplex PCR, the TCRdb table keeps only in-frame clones and is missing some. The V and J calls and the clone size are those of that table, but D and trimming were determined from the DNA. This table has some 200,000 clones, around 82% appearing once. The sample holds a few counts of this clone.

This clonotype originated in a human donor with acute or convalescent COVID-19. The donor label of this sample is uncertain. What was sequenced was peripheral blood. V usage is TRBV7-9 and J usage is TRBJ2-1; the match to TRBD2 covers 8 bases. This CDR3 is CASSISGDYNEQFF. The DNA of the CDR3 is TGTGCCAGCAGCATTAGCGGGGACTACAATGAGCAGTTCTTC.